The source of this TCR beta chain is a study of cytomegalovirus exposure and HLA in healthy donors (dated by TCRdb to between 2016 and 2019). Concerning the study at large: An earlier analysis of approximately 590 of the donors reported 250 to 350 Gb of sequence data and more than 90 million unique TCR beta sequences from 150 million to 200 million T cells. Roughly 290 gigabases of sequencing data and 70 million to 100 million unique TCR sequences made up an early release that covered 500 to 700 HLA-typed donors. Among the roughly 390 genotyped donors, about 83% belonged to the genetic ancestry cluster associated with self-reported Caucasian donors. The study aimed to test whether signatures of past pathogen exposure could be identified by cataloging public T cell receptors. Using immunosequencing, the study profiled T cell repertoires from fewer than 700 subjects and related those repertoires to cytomegalovirus serostatus. A separate validation cohort of about 110 different subjects was used in addition to the approximately 640-subject first cohort. The study combined high-throughput TCR immunosequencing, statistical association of individual TCRs with disease status, and machine learning to predict cytomegalovirus infection status. A later analysis re-analyzed previously published TCR beta repertoires from 660 or so donors and added high-resolution HLA genotyping to study TCR occurrence patterns. The later analysis used no new phenotypic data to find candidate immune exposures, relying instead on TCR beta sequences and their occurrence across donors. In an earlier analysis of 587 of the donors, high-throughput TCR beta sequencing was used to judge whether each TCR beta V gene segment behaved as functional or pseudogenic. Donor age, sex, ethnicity and CMV serostatus were compiled alongside the repertoire data. A later genetic analysis took genome-wide SNP genotypes for about 65% of the 666 donors and used that subset as a discovery cohort. Every discovery cohort repertoire had been produced on one sequencing platform. Both class I and class II loci were covered by HLA typing, at four-digit resolution. The number of donors typed differed by locus, with roughly 620-630 for A, B, C, DRB1 and DQB1, more than 500 for DQA1, some 570 for DPA1, and 450 to 480 for DPB1. Because of strong linkage in the cohort, roughly five DR-DQ haplotypes were treated as single units for association and clustering. Across roughly 420 genotyped donors of the cohort, an average of about 250,000 unique TCR beta nucleotide sequences per donor were sequenced, and around 20% of those sequences were non-productive. Results the study describes overall, beyond this receptor: The authors suggested that the approach could potentially be generalized to other disease states and immunological phenotypes. HLA typing was unavailable for some donors at each locus, so association tests used only the typed subset. According to a later analysis, most CMV-associated TCR beta chains appeared to be HLA-restricted, and the HLA associations seemed to be driven largely by CMV exposure. Sequencing depth was assumed to be roughly uniform across donors in the presence/absence analyses, though that assumption may not hold. In this cohort, only TCR beta chains were sequenced, and detectable features were limited by the absence of alpha or paired-chain data. For the cohort, immune exposure information was limited to CMV serostatus. In a later analysis, several top co-occurrence clusters were reported to appear linked to parvovirus B19, influenza, CMV and Epstein-Barr virus. In a later genetic analysis, fewer N-insertions in productive TCRs were reported among donors in an Asian-associated ancestry cluster than the roughly 640-donor mean. Linkage disequilibrium might explain the correlated functional status among segregating V segments, but an unknown experimental factor could not be ruled out. When HLA alleles, especially DR and DQ, strongly co-occurred, TCR associations were difficult to assign to individual alleles. Across donors, most TCR sequences were observed very rarely, whereas some public TCRs were present in many individuals. V-gene and J-gene trimming of TCR beta chains was associated with a missense DCLRE1C variant in a later genetic analysis, and the association was replicated in an independent cohort. According to a later analysis, TCR association rates differed among HLA loci, with DRB1 alleles showing the most associated TCRs and HLA-C alleles showing the fewest. An earlier analysis of several hundred of the donors showed that most TCR beta V segments appeared in productive rearrangements either about 90% or about 30% of the time, which broadly matched IMGT annotations. A later analysis associated 16,951 TCR beta sequences with specific HLA alleles at a false discovery rate of 0.05. The study listed 164 TCR beta chains as associated with cytomegalovirus. Some 16 rarely observed V segments, including chromosome 9 orphons, were excluded from the earlier analysis of approximately 500 of the donors because counts were too low. A further reported finding was that TCR beta sequences accurately predicted the HLA-A and HLA-B alleles for most subjects in the first cohort. Three of the identified cytomegalovirus-associated TCR beta chains were confirmed in vitro to be specific for cytomegalovirus antigens. In a later analysis, HLA-associated TCR beta chains showed more clonal expansion and lower generation probabilities than non-associated chains that were equally common. The classifier was reported to diagnose cytomegalovirus status with high specificity and sensitivity in both the original and validation cohorts. A group of highly shared sequence variants was considered likely to be a technical artifact of the sequencing pipeline.

The cohort consisted of approximately 670 healthy bone marrow donors. All cohort members were sampled while nominally healthy, although unrecorded immune exposures were likely present. The donor tested CMV seronegative, placing the donor among the 350 to 400 seronegative members of the cohort. Every donor gave a peripheral blood sample, and the peripheral blood mononuclear cells from that sample were used for TCR beta sequencing. The Qiagen DNeasy Blood Extraction Kit was used to extract genomic DNA from the blood cell samples. Comment on this clone: Its target antigen remains unknown. The junction departs from the called germline gene at one end, perhaps through a read error.

The library was made by the immunoSEQ multiplex PCR assay. The multiplex PCR relied on a mix of 60 forward primers for TCR Vbeta segments and 13 reverse primers for TCR Jbeta segments. Amplification of the CDR3 region of rearranged TCR beta genes was performed with a multiplex PCR assay on genomic DNA. The Illumina HiSeq System was used to sequence the amplified TCR beta libraries as 87-base-pair reads. The original pipeline was this. In a later analysis, roughly 80 million unique TCR beta chains were counted across the 500 to 700 repertoires, and around 10 million of these chains were shared by at least two donors. A nearest-neighbor algorithm error-corrected the raw reads and collapsed the reads into unique sequences, merging closely related sequences to remove PCR and sequencing errors. V, D and J gene segments were assigned by aligning CDR3 sequences to IMGT reference sequences. For a sequence to be retained, a match of at least six nucleotides to both a V gene segment and a J gene segment was required. Rearrangements were called productive when the CDR3 lacked stop codons and stayed in frame with V and J; all others were non-productive. Following IMGT convention, CDR3 was defined as the stretch from the second conserved V-encoded cysteine to the conserved J-encoded phenylalanine. Sequences without an unambiguous match to a single V gene segment were excluded from the earlier analysis of 587 of the donors. An earlier analysis of almost 600 of the donors classified V segments as functional when productive rearrangements were above 56.7% and as segregating when the standard deviation between donors was above 5%. To diagnose cytomegalovirus status from the catalog of TCR beta chain sequences, a statistical classification framework was built. A later analysis assigned V and J genes by comparing TCR nucleotide sequences with IMGT/GENE-DB human TR gene sequences. A later analysis assigned CDR3 sequences and most-parsimonious VDJ recombination scenarios with the TCRdist pipeline. In a later analysis, each TCR beta chain was defined by its CDR3 amino acid sequence together with its V-gene family, and reads without a unique V-gene family were excluded. In a later analysis, nearly 600 highly shared, low-generation-probability nucleotide sequences were removed to address suspected cross-contamination and a sequencing artifact. In a later analysis, a clonal expansion index was calculated for each public chain from normalized within-repertoire ranks of inferred template counts. In a later analysis, generation probabilities were computed using a VDJ recombination model fitted to out-of-frame rearrangements, and the results were checked against IGoR. Hypergeometric tests were used in a later analysis to score TCR-TCR, TCR-HLA and TCR-CMV co-occurrence, with a repertoire-size bias correction applied to the TCR pairs. False discovery rates were estimated in a later analysis by permuting HLA or CMV assignments 20 times. In a later analysis, co-occurring TCRs were grouped using DBSCAN, with TCRdist sequence similarity added in when clustering inside HLA-allele-positive subsets. Repertoires with fewer than 30,000 or more than 120,000 public chains were left out of co-occurrence clustering, as were about 5 repertoires with anomalous nucleotide sharing. TCRdb mirrors the immuneACCESS table, restricted to in-frame sequences. Some clones are absent from its copies; in checked studies, under half trace to an unresolved V gene, and the reason for the others is unknown. That table is the source of V, J and clone size, and D and trimming were worked out from the DNA. The sample table records around 140,000 clones; 80% of these occur just once. Jointly, the top ten make up 4.5% of the sample.

The receptor was isolated from a man aged 35 to 55 in good health and CMV-seronegative. The sequenced material came from PBMCs.

CDR3 protein: CAGSVASHPGAHYGYTF. The DNA sequence is as follows: TGTGCCGGCAGCGTAGCCTCTCACCCAGGGGCCCACTATGGCTACACCTTC. The chain is encoded by TRBV9 joined to TRBJ1-2; TRBD1 might be the D gene, on 6 matching bases. The cysteine opens and the phenylalanine closes a CDR3 of 17 amino acids. Only CDR3 DNA remains: 51 bases, in frame from the first base. The germline V gene specifies SGDLS as CDR1 and YYNGEE as CDR2.